These 18 T cell receptor beta chains came from one sample sequenced in a study of blood T cell repertoires in COVID-19. This table comes from immunoSEQ multiplex PCR, and its TCRdb copy is limited to in-frame clones, with some not included. The sample yields under 300,000 clones, around 86% seen once. Sequenced: peripheral blood. The receptors were gathered from a woman aged 40 to 50 who had recovered from COVID-19.

This clone was observed a single time. V gene TRBV7-9 combines with J gene TRBJ1-4; 8 bases line up with TRBD1. CDR1 and CDR2 from the germline V gene are SEHNR and FQNEAQ (reference sequence). Trimming took 5 bases from V and 2 from J; bases not matched to a gene: 10. The CDR3 covers 17 residues. The CDR3 spells CASSPGQGGWTNEKLFF. CDR3 nucleotides: TGTGCCAGCAGCCCCGGACAGGGCGGGTGGACTAATGAAAAACTGTTTTTT.

This clone has a handful of counts. V gene TRBV19 combines with J gene TRBJ1-1, with D perhaps TRBD1 (5 bases). Germline V gene sequence: CDR1 LNHDA, CDR2 SQIVND (reference sequence). Deletions cut 7 bases from V and 1 base from J, with 13 bases between. This CDR3 has 14 residues. The CDR3 nucleotides read TGTGCCAGTAACCCGGGACTAACGAACACTGAAGCTTTCTTT. It codes for CASNPGLTNTEAFF.

This clone was counted between two and nine times. The V gene is TRBV3-1 (or the pseudogene TRBV3-2), the J gene TRBJ1-5; 8 nucleotides align to TRBD1. Trimming removed 1 base from V and 1 base from J; junction bases left unmatched: 9. Germline V gene sequence: CDR1 LGHDT, CDR2 YNNKEL (reference sequence). This CDR3 has 18 residues. This chain's CDR3 is CASSQGELRTGSNQPQHF. CDR3 in DNA: TGTGCCAGCAGCCAAGGTGAGTTGAGGACAGGGAGCAATCAGCCCCAGCATTTT.

The V call is TRBV14, the J call TRBJ2-1; 14 positions match TRBD2. Germline V gene data show CDR1 as SGHDN and CDR2 as FVKESK. This CDR3 comprises 17 residues. V gave up 1 base and J gave up 9 bases; unmatched junction bases: 8. This chain's CDR3 is CASSQVPGLAGGGEQFF. The CDR3 nucleotides read TGTGCCAGCAGCCAAGTACCAGGACTAGCGGGAGGAGGTGAGCAGTTCTTC. Full variable domain (remainder filled in from reference TRBV14 and TRBJ2-1): EAGVTQFPSHSVIEKGQTVTLRCDPISGHDNLYWYRRVMGKEIKFLLHFVKESKQDESGMPNNRFLAERTGGTYSTLKVQPAELEDSGVYFCASSQVPGLAGGGEQFFGPGTRLTVL.

The V and J genes are TRBV27 and TRBJ2-7, with 9 bases that match TRBD2. The CDR3 runs 20 residues. Looked up from germline, CDR1 is MNHEY and CDR2 is SMNVEV (reference sequence). J gave up 4 bases and V 2 bases, and 21 bases lay outside the gene matches. The CDR3 sequence is CASSLRGRGGTGLAPYEQYF. DNA for the CDR3: TGTGCCAGCAGTTTAAGGGGGAGGGGGGGCACGGGACTAGCTCCATACGAGCAGTACTTC.

The chain employs TRBV28 and TRBJ1-4, with D possibly matching TRBD1 (5 bases). With 5 bases removed from V and 7 bases from J, the gap between germline ends came to 11 bases. In germline, CDR1 is MDHEN, CDR2 SYDVKM. This CDR3 is 13 amino acids long. In DNA, the CDR3 is TGTGCCAGCAGTCCCCAGGGAGGTGAAAAACTGTTTTTT. It specifies CASSPQGGEKLFF.

A few counts support this clone. CDR3 in DNA: TGCGCCAGCAGCCAGGCCAGACAGGGTCTGTTCGATGAGACCCAGTACTTC. As protein: CASSQARQGLFDETQYF. The chain employs TRBV5-1 and TRBJ2-5, with TRBD1 identical over 7 bases. Trimming at V came to 4 bases and at J to 5 bases, leaving 17 bases not matched to a gene. From germline, CDR1 is SGHRS and CDR2 YFSETQ. The CDR3 covers 17 residues.

The gene calls are TRBV2 and TRBJ2-5; 13 bases align to TRBD2. V lost 6 bases, J lost 3 bases, and 1 base stayed unmatched. This CDR3 has 14 amino acids. The germline gives CDR1 SNHLY, CDR2 FYNNEI. This chain's CDR3 is CASRGTSGEETQYF. The CDR3 DNA sequence: TGTGCCAGCAGGGGGACTAGCGGGGAAGAGACCCAGTACTTC.

The chain couples TRBV28 to TRBJ1-1; 8 bases map to TRBD1. V was pared by 6 bases and J by 4 bases, with 7 bases of the junction left unmatched. Germline V gene lookup returns CDR1 MDHEN and CDR2 SYDVKM. The CDR3 is 14 residues long. The CDR3 DNA sequence: TGTGCCAGCAGGCGTCTGGACAGGGTCACTGAAGCTTTCTTT. The encoded protein is CASRRLDRVTEAFF.

V usage is TRBV24-1 and J usage is TRBJ2-7, with D tentatively TRBD1 (6 bases). The CDR3 spans 15 residues. The germline V gene has CDR1 KGHDR and CDR2 SFDVKD. V lost 5 bases to trimming and J lost 6 bases, with 19 bases between them. This CDR3 reads CATSGNTGNKGEQYF. The CDR3 coding sequence is TGTGCCACCAGTGGCAATACAGGGAATAAGGGCGAGCAGTACTTC.

The genes are TRBV3-1 (or the pseudogene TRBV3-2) and TRBJ2-5, with TRBD2 matching over 9 bases. This CDR3 is 15 amino acids long. The V segment lost 4 bases and the J segment 4 bases; nucleotides outside the gene matches: 7. Germline CDR1 LGHDT, CDR2 YNNKEL (reference sequence). For the CDR3, the DNA is TGTGCCAGCAGCCGGCTGGCGGGAGGGCCAGAGACCCAGTACTTC. Its translation is CASSRLAGGPETQYF.

The CDR3 protein is CATSAGTSGKGSADTQYF. Written as DNA, the CDR3 is TGTGCCACCAGTGCAGGGACTAGCGGGAAGGGGTCCGCAGATACGCAGTATTTT. This chain joins TRBV24-1 and TRBJ2-3, with 13 positions matching TRBD2. The CDR3 runs to 18 residues. V was clipped by 5 bases and J by 4 bases; unmatched bases: 11. The V gene's germline CDR1 is KGHDR and CDR2 SFDVKD.

The rearrangement uses TRBV5-4 and TRBJ2-7; 12 nucleotides align to TRBD2. With V trimmed by 4 bases and J by 5 bases, 4 bases remained unmatched. The CDR3 is made up of 14 amino acids. Germline CDR1 SGHNT, CDR2 YYREEE (reference sequence). The CDR3 nucleotides are TGTGCCAGCAGCCGGGGACTAGCGGGTGACGAGCAGTACTTC. Protein sequence: CASSRGLAGDEQYF.

The chain is built from TRBV7-2 and TRBJ1-1; 7 positions agree with TRBD1. V dropped 5 bases and J dropped 4; count of bases not matched to a gene: 7. The CDR3 is made up of 14 amino acids. Germline-derived CDR1 and CDR2 are SGHTA and FQGNSA. The CDR3 DNA reads TGTGCCAGCAGCCCCCGACAGGGTGCCACTGAAGCTTTCTTT. It is translated as CASSPRQGATEAFF.

The chain carries TRBV5-1 and TRBJ1-2; tentative D call: TRBD1 (6 bases). CDR1 SGHRS and CDR2 YFSETQ come from the germline V gene. Trimming stripped 3 bases from V and 3 bases from J, with 12 bases between. This CDR3 has 14 residues. In DNA, the CDR3 is TGCGCCAGCAGCTCGGACAGAGTCCACTATGGCTACACCTTC. Residues: CASSSDRVHYGYTF.

Only one count was recorded for this clone. This chain joins TRBV27 and TRBJ2-5; 7 nucleotides match TRBD2. This CDR3 contains 13 residues. Unmatched junction bases numbered 6, after V lost 6 bases and J lost 5 bases. Germline CDR1 is MNHEY and CDR2 is SMNVEV (reference sequence). CDR3 loop: CASRCGSRETQYF. The CDR3 region has the DNA TGTGCCAGCAGGTGCGGGAGTCGGGAGACCCAGTACTTC.

The gene calls are TRBV19 and TRBJ2-7, with TRBD1 identical over 8 bases. The junction had 7 bases not matched to a gene; V was cut back by 5 bases and J by 4 bases. CDR1 is LNHDA, CDR2 SQIVND, per germline (reference sequence). The CDR3 is 14 residues long. The CDR3 DNA reads as TGTGCCAGTAGTTTGACAGGGGAAGGGTACGAGCAGTACTTC. Its protein product is CASSLTGEGYEQYF.

This clone came up once. The genes are TRBV24-1 and TRBJ2-1; TRBD2 matches at 15 bases. The germline gives CDR1 KGHDR, CDR2 SFDVKD. V shed 5 bases and J 2 bases; nucleotides not matched to a gene: 3. This CDR3 spans 17 amino acids. The CDR3 DNA is TGTGCCACCAGTGGAGGACTAGCGGGAGGGCCCTACAATGAGCAGTTCTTC. This translates into CATSGGLAGGPYNEQFF.